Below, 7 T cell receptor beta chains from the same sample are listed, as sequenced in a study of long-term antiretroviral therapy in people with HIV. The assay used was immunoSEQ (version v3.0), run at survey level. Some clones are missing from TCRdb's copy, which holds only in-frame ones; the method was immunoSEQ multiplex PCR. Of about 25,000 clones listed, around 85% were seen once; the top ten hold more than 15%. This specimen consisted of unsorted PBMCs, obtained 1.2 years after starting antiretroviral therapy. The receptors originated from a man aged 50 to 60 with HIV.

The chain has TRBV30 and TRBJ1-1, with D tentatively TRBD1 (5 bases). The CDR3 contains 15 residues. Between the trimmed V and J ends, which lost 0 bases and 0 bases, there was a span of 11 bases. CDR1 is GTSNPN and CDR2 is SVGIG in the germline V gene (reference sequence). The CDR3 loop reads CAWSVRDSLNTEAFF. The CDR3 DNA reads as TGTGCCTGGAGTGTACGAGACAGTTTGAACACTGAAGCTTTCTTT.

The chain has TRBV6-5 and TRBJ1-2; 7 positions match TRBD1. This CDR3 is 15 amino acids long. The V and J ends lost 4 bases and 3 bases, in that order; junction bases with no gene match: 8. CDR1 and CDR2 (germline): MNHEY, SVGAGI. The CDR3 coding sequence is TGTGCCAGCAGTTTAGGAACAGGGGCGTACTATGGCTACACCTTC. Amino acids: CASSLGTGAYYGYTF.

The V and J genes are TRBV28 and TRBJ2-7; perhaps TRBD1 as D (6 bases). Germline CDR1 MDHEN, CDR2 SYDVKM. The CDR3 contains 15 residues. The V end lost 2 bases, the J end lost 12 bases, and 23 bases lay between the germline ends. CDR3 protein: CASSLTGSSGWRLYF. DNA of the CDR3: TGTGCCAGCAGTTTAACAGGGTCGAGCGGTTGGCGGCTGTACTTC.

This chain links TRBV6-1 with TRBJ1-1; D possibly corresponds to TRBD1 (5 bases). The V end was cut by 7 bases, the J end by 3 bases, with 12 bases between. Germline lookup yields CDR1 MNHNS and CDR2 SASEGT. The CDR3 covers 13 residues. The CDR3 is CASTSGFDTEAFF. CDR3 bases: TGTGCCAGCACTTCAGGGTTCGACACTGAAGCTTTCTTT.

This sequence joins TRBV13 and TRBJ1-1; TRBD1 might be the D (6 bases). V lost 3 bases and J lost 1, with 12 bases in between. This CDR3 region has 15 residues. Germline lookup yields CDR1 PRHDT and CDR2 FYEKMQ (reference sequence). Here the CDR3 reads CASSFEGGRNTEAFF. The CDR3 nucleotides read TGTGCCAGCAGCTTTGAGGGGGGCAGGAACACTGAAGCTTTCTTT.

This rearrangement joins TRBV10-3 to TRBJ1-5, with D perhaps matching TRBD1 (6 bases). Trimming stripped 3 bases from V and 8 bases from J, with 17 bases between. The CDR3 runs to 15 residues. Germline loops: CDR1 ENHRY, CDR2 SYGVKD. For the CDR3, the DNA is TGTGCCATCAGTGATCGCGGGCAGGGGTTGAAGCCCCAGCATTTT. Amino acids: CAISDRGQGLKPQHF.

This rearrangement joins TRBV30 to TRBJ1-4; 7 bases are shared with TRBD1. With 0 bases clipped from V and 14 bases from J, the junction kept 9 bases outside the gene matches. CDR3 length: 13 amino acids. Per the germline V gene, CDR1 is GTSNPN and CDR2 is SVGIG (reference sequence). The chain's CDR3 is CAWSVQSGTALFF. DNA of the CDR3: TGTGCCTGGAGTGTACAGTCGGGGACAGCTCTGTTTTTT.